This T cell receptor beta chain was profiled in a study of blood T cell repertoires in COVID-19. Germline lookup yields CDR1 SNHLY and CDR2 FYNNEI. V shed 10 bases, J shed 1 base, and the junction held 10 bases outside the gene matches. This CDR3 region has 15 residues. Recruits, aged about 18 to 100 years, lived in 24 US areas. Assignments of participants to cohorts depended upon their own reported clinical history. Per the authors' pipeline: Nucleated cell counts were estimated from reference gene primer amplification. The table came from immunoSEQ multiplex PCR; TCRdb's copy has only in-frame clones and leaves some out. V, J and clone size derive from that table, while D and trimming were established from the DNA sequence. This table has about 200,000 clones, roughly 88% appearing once.

Sequencing was done on a sample of PBMCs or T cells enriched from blood (not recorded which). The V gene is TRBV2, the J gene TRBJ2-7; 10 nucleotides align to TRBD1. This TCR came from a man aged 40-50 years with acute COVID-19. The DNA for the CDR3 is TGTGCCATCCGGCTTCCGGGACAGGGGTCCTACGAGCAGTACTTC. Translating gives CAIRLPGQGSYEQYF.